The clone carrying this T cell receptor (beta chain) was detected many times. The target antigen is unknown. This sample stems from a study of response to subunit inactivated influenza vaccine. Points from the study as a whole: The authors proposed limited new T cell recruitment per seasonal influenza vaccination.

TCRdb independently ran MiXCR on the RT-PCR reads; one entry per CDR3 protein. The repertoire holds hundreds of thousands of distinct CDR3 sequences, with roughly 9.7% as singletons. The receptor was isolated from a man in his fifties who received an inactivated influenza vaccine. The specimen comprised PBMCs from blood, sampled 45 days after vaccination.

CDR3 sequence (DNA): TGTGCCAGCAGTGGGACAGGGGACGAGCAGTACTTC. The encoded protein is CASSGTGDEQYF. The chain carries TRBV12-3 or TRBV12-4 and TRBJ2-7; TRBD1 aligns across 10 bases. CDR3 length equals 12 residues. Trimming cost V 5 bases and J 5 bases; bases outside gene matches: 0.